This T cell receptor (beta chain) was identified in a study of control samples from healthy donors and cancer patients. The table came from immunoSEQ multiplex PCR; TCRdb's copy has only in-frame clones and leaves some out. The sample records 100,000 to 130,000 clones, 70% to 85% being singletons. Sample share makes this clone medium-sized. This TCR was recovered from a man between 18 and 35 years old in good health. The material sequenced was blood.

CDR3 residues: CAWSAGGSYSTFNSPLHF. The CDR3 region has the DNA TGTGCCTGGAGTGCGGGCGGGTCGTACAGCACTTTTAATTCACCCCTCCACTTT. The chain is built from TRBV30 and TRBJ1-6; D unclear. Germline CDR1 GTSNPN, CDR2 SVGIG (reference sequence). Trimming removed 1 base at V and 6 bases at J, with 22 bases between. This CDR3 is 18 amino acids long.